The rows below give T cell receptor beta chains drawn from one sample of a study of blood T cells in healthy people across ages. TCRdb analysed the 5' RACE reads with MiXCR anew, one entry per CDR3 protein. Of approximately 780,000 distinct CDR3 sequences detected, 20% to 30% appear once; the ten largest clones hold 2.5% to 3.5%. This same sample was also taken into another study, of T cells of mothers and their children.

Sequenced material: blood. The receptors were gathered from a boy aged 5-17 years in good health. Each CDR3 is given with its conserved first and last residue. D genes are given only for firm matches. Clone size is given for some rows only: seen once, a few or many times, or a class if the clone is expanded.

size: few; V: TRBV20-1; D: TRBD1; J: TRBJ2-5; CDR3: CSAGPDRRMDQETQYF; DNA: TGCAGTGCTGGACCGGACAGGAGAATGGACCAAGAGACCCAGTACTTC
size: few; V: TRBV14; D: .; J: TRBJ2-7; CDR3: CASSQTPWRVGLEQYF; DNA: TGTGCCAGCAGCCAGACTCCCTGGAGGGTAGGGCTCGAGCAGTACTTC
size: .; V: TRBV4-2; D: .; J: TRBJ2-3; CDR3: CASSPRDKTDTQYF; DNA: TGTGCCAGCAGCCCTCGGGACAAAACAGATACGCAGTATTTT
size: few; V: TRBV20-1; D: TRBD1; J: TRBJ1-6; CDR3: CARGQGASNSPLHF; DNA: TGCGCCAGGGGACAGGGGGCATCTAATTCACCCCTCCACTTT
size: .; V: TRBV6-2/TRBV6-3; D: .; J: TRBJ1-1; CDR3: CASSSNEQRLFMNTEAFF; DNA: TGTGCCAGCAGTTCGAATGAGCAAAGACTGTTCATGAACACTGAAGCTTTCTTT
size: .; V: TRBV10-3; D: TRBD2; J: TRBJ2-1; CDR3: CAISEGGRAQDVQFF; DNA: TGTGCCATCAGTGAAGGCGGGAGGGCCCAGGATGTGCAGTTCTTC
size: .; V: TRBV3-1; D: TRBD2; J: TRBJ2-5; CDR3: CASSQEAGGGAAETQYF; DNA: TGTGCCAGCAGCCAAGAGGCAGGCGGGGGGGCGGCGGAGACCCAGTACTTC
size: .; V: TRBV12-3/TRBV12-4; D: .; J: TRBJ2-7; CDR3: CASSKDGYSYEQYF; DNA: TGTGCCAGCAGTAAGGACGGTTACTCCTACGAGCAGTACTTC
size: .; V: TRBV29-1; D: .; J: TRBJ1-2; CDR3: CSDGRNYGYTF; DNA: TGCAGCGACGGACGGAACTATGGCTACACCTTC
size: .; V: TRBV29-1; D: TRBD1; J: TRBJ1-1; CDR3: CSGTETGGRNTEAFF; DNA: TGCAGCGGAACGGAAACAGGGGGACGTAACACTGAAGCTTTCTTT
size: few; V: TRBV20-1; D: .; J: TRBJ2-1; CDR3: CSAQSSQRHEQFF; DNA: TGCAGTGCCCAGTCGTCCCAGAGGCATGAGCAGTTCTTC
size: .; V: TRBV7-9; D: TRBD2; J: TRBJ2-7; CDR3: CASNDGLAGAYEQYF; DNA: TGTGCCAGCAACGACGGACTAGCGGGTGCCTACGAGCAGTACTTC
size: few; V: TRBV20-1; D: TRBD2; J: TRBJ2-5; CDR3: CSARDRLAETQYF; DNA: TGCAGTGCTAGAGACCGACTAGCAGAGACCCAGTACTTC
size: few; V: TRBV2; D: .; J: TRBJ2-7; CDR3: CASSEAAYPNYEQYF; DNA: TGTGCCAGCAGTGAAGCAGCGTATCCGAACTACGAGCAGTACTTC
size: .; V: TRBV12-3/TRBV12-4; D: .; J: TRBJ2-2; CDR3: CASRHTVNLNTGELFF; DNA: TGTGCCAGCAGACACACAGTGAATCTTAACACCGGGGAGCTGTTTTTT
size: .; V: TRBV5-1; D: TRBD2; J: TRBJ2-5; CDR3: CASSLIAGGGETQYF; DNA: TGCGCCAGCAGCTTAATCGCGGGGGGAGGAGAGACCCAGTACTTC
size: many; V: TRBV28; D: .; J: TRBJ2-7; CDR3: CASSLRGGSYEQYF; DNA: TGTGCCAGCAGTCTTAGGGGGGGTTCCTACGAGCAGTACTTC
size: few; V: TRBV29-1; D: .; J: TRBJ2-1; CDR3: CSCSVSSYNEQFF; DNA: TGCAGCTGCTCCGTAAGCTCCTACAATGAGCAGTTCTTC
size: .; V: TRBV11-1; D: TRBD1; J: TRBJ1-2; CDR3: CASSQNLDRNYGYTF; DNA: TGTGCCAGCAGCCAAAATCTGGACAGGAACTATGGCTACACCTTC
size: few; V: TRBV2; D: .; J: TRBJ1-1; CDR3: CASSAREGTEAFF; DNA: TGTGCCAGCAGTGCCCGGGAGGGAACTGAAGCTTTCTTT
size: few; V: TRBV6-1; D: .; J: TRBJ2-4; CDR3: CASSEGQLAKNIQYF; DNA: TGTGCCAGCAGTGAAGGACAGTTAGCCAAAAACATTCAGTACTTC
size: many; V: TRBV5-1; D: .; J: TRBJ1-5; CDR3: CASSLEGTQPQHF; DNA: TGCGCCAGCAGCTTGGAAGGGACCCAGCCCCAGCATTTT
size: few; V: TRBV7-9; D: .; J: TRBJ1-6; CDR3: CASSLVPASQGPLHF; DNA: TGTGCCAGCAGCTTAGTACCGGCCTCGCAGGGGCCCCTCCACTTT
size: .; V: TRBV18; D: .; J: TRBJ2-7; CDR3: CASSRGGRDEQYF; DNA: TGTGCCAGCTCACGGGGAGGACGGGACGAGCAGTACTTC
size: few; V: TRBV29-1; D: .; J: TRBJ1-2; CDR3: CGVGSAGGPNYGYTF; DNA: TGCGGCGTTGGAAGTGCTGGCGGACCTAACTATGGCTACACCTTC
size: .; V: TRBV20-1; D: TRBD1; J: TRBJ2-2; CDR3: CSARATGGNTGELFF; DNA: TGCAGTGCTAGAGCGACAGGGGGAAACACCGGGGAGCTGTTTTTT
size: .; V: TRBV27; D: TRBD2; J: TRBJ2-5; CDR3: CASSLSRIAGGVETQYF; DNA: TGTGCCAGTAGTTTATCGAGGATAGCGGGGGGTGTAGAGACCCAGTACTTC
size: few; V: TRBV11-2; D: TRBD1; J: TRBJ2-3; CDR3: CASSLEGTGSTDTQYF; DNA: TGTGCCAGCAGCTTAGAAGGGACAGGGAGCACAGATACGCAGTATTTT
size: .; V: TRBV5-1; D: .; J: TRBJ2-3; CDR3: CASSLGALTDTQYF; DNA: TGCGCCAGCAGCTTGGGGGCCCTCACAGATACGCAGTATTTT
size: .; V: TRBV6-5; D: .; J: TRBJ2-1; CDR3: CASSYSYGGYEQFF; DNA: TGTGCCAGCAGTTACTCCTACGGGGGTTATGAGCAGTTCTTC
size: .; V: TRBV7-9; D: TRBD1; J: TRBJ2-7; CDR3: CASSIGTGRFYEQYF; DNA: TGTGCCAGCAGTATAGGGACAGGACGATTCTACGAGCAGTACTTC
size: few; V: TRBV7-8; D: .; J: TRBJ2-7; CDR3: CASSPGGRWGEQYF; DNA: TGTGCCAGCAGCCCCGGCGGGCGATGGGGCGAGCAGTACTTC
size: few; V: TRBV6-5; D: .; J: TRBJ2-6; CDR3: CASSYSRGFSGANVLTF; DNA: TGTGCCAGCAGTTACTCGAGGGGGTTCTCTGGGGCCAACGTCCTGACTTTC
size: few; V: TRBV29-1; D: .; J: TRBJ1-3; CDR3: CSAERRAGAGNTIYF; DNA: TGCAGCGCCGAAAGACGGGCGGGAGCTGGAAACACCATATATTTT
size: few; V: TRBV7-6; D: TRBD2; J: TRBJ2-5; CDR3: CASSFGTSGGLEQYF; DNA: TGTGCCAGCAGCTTCGGGACTAGCGGGGGTCTGGAGCAGTACTTC
size: .; V: TRBV7-9; D: .; J: TRBJ2-7; CDR3: CASNPVRDLPYEQYF; DNA: TGTGCCAGCAACCCGGTGAGGGATTTGCCCTACGAGCAGTACTTC
size: .; V: TRBV12-3/TRBV12-4; D: .; J: TRBJ2-2; CDR3: CASSPTVFDGELFF; DNA: TGTGCCAGCAGTCCGACAGTTTTTGACGGGGAGCTGTTTTTT
size: .; V: TRBV28; D: .; J: TRBJ1-5; CDR3: CASSGPALQPQHF; DNA: TGTGCCAGCAGTGGGCCTGCCCTTCAGCCCCAGCATTTT
size: few; V: TRBV29-1; D: .; J: TRBJ2-7; CDR3: CSVAGKLTSEQYF; DNA: TGCAGCGTCGCCGGAAAGTTGACTAGCGAGCAGTACTTC